This T cell receptor (beta chain) stems from a study of blood T cell repertoires in COVID-19. At the level of the study: From T cells, B-cell-depleted T cells, or PBMCs came the material, which was cDNA or gDNA.

The assay was immunoSEQ multiplex PCR, and TCRdb's table has in-frame clones only and misses some. The sample lists 150,000 to 200,000 clones; 60% to 80% were seen once. J gave up 7 bases and V 8 bases, and 9 bases lay outside the gene matches. This CDR3 contains 13 residues. Per germline, CDR1 MDHEN and CDR2 SYDVKM. The specimen sequenced was PBMCs or T cells enriched from blood (not recorded which). The V and J genes are TRBV28 and TRBJ2-7, with 9 nucleotides matching TRBD1. The receptor was isolated from a man aged 55 to 70 who had been exposed to COVID-19. CDR3 sequence reads: CASGEQGAKEQYF. CDR3 in DNA: TGTGCCAGCGGGGAACAGGGGGCGAAGGAGCAGTACTTC.